This T cell receptor beta chain was identified in a study of OX40 agonist ivuxolimab in advanced cancers. Overall study context: The mean age was roughly 60 years, ranging from 23 to 79, with approximately 83% of participants male. Study results and caveats: People who partly responded at 0.1-3.0 mg/kg had some of the least clonal expansion seen.

Systemic immunosuppression or a history of autoimmune disease excluded patients. Peripheral blood came from all dose cohorts at three timepoints. V lost 1 base and J lost 3, with 11 bases in between. The CDR3 is made up of 15 amino acids. Germline CDR1 is MDHEN and CDR2 is SYDVKM. Using immunoSEQ multiplex PCR, the repertoire was profiled, and TCRdb retains in-frame clones only, with some absent. The profile shows around 56,000 clones, around 83% of them singletons. Turning to this clone: Its antigen is not identified.

The receptor was derived from an adult with an advanced solid tumor such as melanoma, head and neck, liver or kidney cancer. Specimen: CD4+ or CD8+ T cells sorted from blood, collected in a trial of the OX40 agonist ivuxolimab. This rearrangement joins TRBV28 to TRBJ2-3; D might be TRBD1 or TRBD2, each matching 5 bases. The CDR3 coding sequence is TGTGCCAGCAGTTTATCAGGGAGTGGTACAGATACGCAGTATTTT. Translating it yields CASSLSGSGTDTQYF.